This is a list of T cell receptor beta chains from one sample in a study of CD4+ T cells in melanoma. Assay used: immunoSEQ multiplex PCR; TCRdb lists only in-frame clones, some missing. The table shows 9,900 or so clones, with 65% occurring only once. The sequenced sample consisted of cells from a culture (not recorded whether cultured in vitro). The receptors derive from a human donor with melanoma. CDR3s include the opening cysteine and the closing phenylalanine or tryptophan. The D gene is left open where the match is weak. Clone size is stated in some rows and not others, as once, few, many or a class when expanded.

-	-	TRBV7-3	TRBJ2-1	CASSFGRAGNEQFF	TGTGCCAGCAGCTTCGGCAGGGCGGGGAATGAGCAGTTCTTC
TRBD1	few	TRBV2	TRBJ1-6	CASTLRTGSSSPLHF	TGTGCCAGCACTCTTCGGACAGGGTCGTCCTCACCCCTCCACTTT
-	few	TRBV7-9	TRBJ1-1	CASSLGGPEAFF	TGTGCCAGCAGCTTGGGGGGACCCGAAGCTTTCTTT
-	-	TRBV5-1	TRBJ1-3	CASSLGPIPGNTIYF	TGCGCCAGCAGCTTGGGCCCCATCCCTGGAAACACCATATATTTT
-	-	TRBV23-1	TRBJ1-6	CASSQSEALRPKYSPLHF	TGCGCCAGCAGTCAATCGGAGGCCTTACGTCCAAAGTATTCACCCCTCCACTTT
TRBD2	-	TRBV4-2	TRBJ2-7	CASSQEAGGLYEQYF	TGTGCCAGCAGCCAAGAAGCGGGGGGGCTATACGAGCAGTACTTC
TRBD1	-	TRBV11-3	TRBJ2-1	CASSLGGDRAYNEQFF	TGTGCCAGCAGCTTAGGGGGGGACAGGGCGTACAATGAGCAGTTCTTC
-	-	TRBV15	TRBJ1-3	CATSRDPGGSRNTIYF	TGTGCCACCAGCAGAGATCCTGGGGGGAGTCGAAACACCATATATTTT
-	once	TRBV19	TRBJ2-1	CAIGGSSSYNEQFF	TGTGCCATCGGGGGATCCAGCTCCTACAATGAGCAGTTCTTC
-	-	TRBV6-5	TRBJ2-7	CASTGTTYEQYF	TGTGCCAGCACCGGGACAACCTACGAGCAGTACTTC
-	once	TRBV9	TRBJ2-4	CASSVGGTDKNIQYF	TGTGCCAGCAGCGTAGGAGGGACGGACAAAAACATTCAGTACTTC
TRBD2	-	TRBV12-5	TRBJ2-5	CASGSQGRGGQETQYF	TGTGCTAGTGGTTCCCAGGGGCGGGGGGGTCAAGAGACCCAGTACTTC
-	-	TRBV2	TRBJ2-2	CASTRTTNTGELFF	TGTGCCAGCACGAGGACGACGAACACCGGGGAGCTGTTTTTT
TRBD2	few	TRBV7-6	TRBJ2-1	CASAGGAKGEQFF	TGTGCCAGCGCGGGGGGGGCGAAAGGTGAGCAGTTCTTC
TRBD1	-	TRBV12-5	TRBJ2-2	CASGPQGARAGELFF	TGTGCTAGTGGTCCCCAGGGGGCGCGGGCCGGGGAGCTGTTTTTT
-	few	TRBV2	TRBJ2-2	CASSIVGTGELFF	TGTGCCAGCAGTATCGTAGGCACCGGGGAGCTGTTTTTT
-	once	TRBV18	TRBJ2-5	CASSPGLSGETQYF	TGTGCCAGCTCACCTGGACTATCGGGAGAGACCCAGTACTTC
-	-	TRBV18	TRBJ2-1	CASSPRIRGDEQFF	TGTGCCAGCTCACCACGAATTAGGGGAGATGAGCAGTTCTTC
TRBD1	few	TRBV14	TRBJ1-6	CASSHSIGRTGGNSPLHF	TGTGCCAGCAGTCACTCTATCGGTCGGACAGGCGGCAATTCACCCCTCCACTTT
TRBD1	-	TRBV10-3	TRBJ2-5	CAISRTGTETQYF	TGTGCCATCAGTCGGACAGGGACAGAGACCCAGTACTTC
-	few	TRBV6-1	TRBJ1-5	CASSEVSEQPQHF	TGTGCCAGCAGTGAAGTCAGTGAGCAGCCCCAGCATTTT
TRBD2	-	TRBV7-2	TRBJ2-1	CASSPWTSGANEQFF	TGTGCCAGCAGCCCGTGGACTAGCGGGGCTAATGAGCAGTTCTTC